This T cell receptor beta chain is from a study of T cells in Graves' hyperthyroidism and ophthalmopathy. Across the whole study: The authors collected peripheral blood at initial diagnosis, before any treatment.

V gave up 7 bases and J gave up 15 bases, with 19 bases separating them. From germline, CDR1 is MDHEN and CDR2 SYDVKM. The CDR3 runs to 12 residues. When ophthalmopathy did not progress within 18 months, Graves' hyperthyroidism was considered stable. Fresh 10 ml peripheral blood yielded PBMCs. Study outcomes and limitations: Most thyroid clonotypes that were expanded above 0.001 also turned up in blood.

TCR beta CDR3 regions were amplified from RNA. A first-round RT-PCR of the TCR CDR3 used the HTBI primer set. TCRdb fed the multiplex PCR reads into MiXCR, producing one record per CDR3 protein. The sample comprises 400,000 to 500,000 distinct CDR3 sequences, roughly 15% of which are singletons, and more than 4.5% rests with the top ten. About this clonotype: Its antigen is unknown.

The sequenced material came from blood. The source is a young woman with Graves' hyperthyroidism. This chain joins TRBV28 and TRBJ2-1; D assignment may be TRBD1 or TRBD2 (5 bases each). CDR3 bases: TGTGCCAGCACCACCCCGGGGCACTGGGCGTTCTTC. It is translated as CASTTPGHWAFF. Complete variable domain (other parts from reference TRBV28 and TRBJ2-1): DVKVTQSSRYLVKRTGEKVFLECVQDMDHENMFWYRQDPGLGLRLIYFSYDVKMKEKGDIPEGYSVSREKKERFSLILESASTNQTSMYLCASTTPGHWAFFGPGTRLTVL.